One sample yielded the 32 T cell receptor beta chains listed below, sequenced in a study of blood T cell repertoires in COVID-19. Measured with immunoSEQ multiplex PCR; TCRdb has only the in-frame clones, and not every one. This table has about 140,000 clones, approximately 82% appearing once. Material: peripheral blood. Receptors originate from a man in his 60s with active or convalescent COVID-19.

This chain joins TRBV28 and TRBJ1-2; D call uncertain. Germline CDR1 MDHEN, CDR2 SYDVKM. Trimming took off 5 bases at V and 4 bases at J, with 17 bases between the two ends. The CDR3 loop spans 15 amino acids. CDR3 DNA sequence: TGTGCCAGCAGTGACGGAGGACTCAAATTCTATGGCTACACCTTC. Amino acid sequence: CASSDGGLKFYGYTF.

As DNA, the CDR3 is TGCGCCAGCAGCCATGCAGCTCAGGGGATGGGGAATTCACCCCTCCACTTT. Its protein is CASSHAAQGMGNSPLHF. V is TRBV4-1 and J is TRBJ1-6, with D perhaps matching TRBD1 (6 bases). The CDR3 has 17 amino acids. Germline-derived CDR1 and CDR2 are MGHRA and YSYEKL. The V gene lost 3 bases and the J gene lost 7 bases, with 19 bases spanning the gap.

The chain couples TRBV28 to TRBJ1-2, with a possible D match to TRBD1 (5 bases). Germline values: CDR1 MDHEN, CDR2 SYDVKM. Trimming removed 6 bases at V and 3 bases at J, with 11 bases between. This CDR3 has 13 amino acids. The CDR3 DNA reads TGTGCCAGCAGCAAGGGGACTCACTATGGCTACACCTTC. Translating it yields CASSKGTHYGYTF.

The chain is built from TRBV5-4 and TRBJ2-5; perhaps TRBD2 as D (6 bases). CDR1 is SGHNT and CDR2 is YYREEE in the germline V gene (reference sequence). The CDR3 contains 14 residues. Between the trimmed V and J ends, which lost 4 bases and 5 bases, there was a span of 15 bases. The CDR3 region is CASSLSGGFETQYF. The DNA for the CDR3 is TGTGCCAGCAGCCTAAGTGGGGGGTTCGAGACCCAGTACTTC.

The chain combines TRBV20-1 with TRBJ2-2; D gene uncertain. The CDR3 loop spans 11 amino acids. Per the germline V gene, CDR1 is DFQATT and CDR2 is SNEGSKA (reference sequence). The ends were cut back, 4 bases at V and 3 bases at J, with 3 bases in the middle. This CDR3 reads CSATDTGELFF. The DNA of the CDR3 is TGCAGTGCTACAGACACCGGGGAGCTGTTTTTT.

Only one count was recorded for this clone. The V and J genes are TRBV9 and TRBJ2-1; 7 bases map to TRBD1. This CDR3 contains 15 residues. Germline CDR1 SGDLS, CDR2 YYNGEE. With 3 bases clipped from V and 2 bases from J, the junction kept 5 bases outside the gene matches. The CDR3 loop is CASSAHRGPYNEQFF. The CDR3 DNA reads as TGTGCCAGCAGCGCCCACAGGGGCCCCTACAATGAGCAGTTCTTC.

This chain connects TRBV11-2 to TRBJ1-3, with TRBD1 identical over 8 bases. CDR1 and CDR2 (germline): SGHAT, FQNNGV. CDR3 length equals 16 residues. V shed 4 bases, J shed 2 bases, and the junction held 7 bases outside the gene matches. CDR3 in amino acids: CASSWGPGQAGNTIYF. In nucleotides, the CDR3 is TGTGCCAGCAGCTGGGGACCGGGACAGGCTGGAAACACCATATATTTT.

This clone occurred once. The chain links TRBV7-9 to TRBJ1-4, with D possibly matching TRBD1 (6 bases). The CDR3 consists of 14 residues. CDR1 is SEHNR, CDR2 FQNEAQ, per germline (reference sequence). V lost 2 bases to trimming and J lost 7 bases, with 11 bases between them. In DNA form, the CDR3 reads TGTGCCAGCAGCTTACAGGGGCGAGTTGAAAAACTGTTTTTT. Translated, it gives CASSLQGRVEKLFF.

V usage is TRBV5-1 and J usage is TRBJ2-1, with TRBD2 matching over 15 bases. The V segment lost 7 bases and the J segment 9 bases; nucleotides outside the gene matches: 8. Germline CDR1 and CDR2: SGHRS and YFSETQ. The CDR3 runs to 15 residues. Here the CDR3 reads CASDPGLAGGSEQFF. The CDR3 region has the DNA TGCGCCAGCGATCCGGGACTAGCGGGGGGAAGTGAGCAGTTCTTC.

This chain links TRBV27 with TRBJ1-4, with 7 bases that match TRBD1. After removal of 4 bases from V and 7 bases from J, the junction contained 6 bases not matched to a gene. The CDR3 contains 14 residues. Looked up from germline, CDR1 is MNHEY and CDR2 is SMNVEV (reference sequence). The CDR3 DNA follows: TGTGCCAGCAGTTCAAGACAGGGAGTTGAAAAACTGTTTTTT. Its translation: CASSSRQGVEKLFF.

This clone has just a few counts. CDR3 region: CAIRETVNTEAFF. The CDR3 DNA reads TGTGCCATCAGGGAGACAGTAAACACTGAAGCTTTCTTT. The rearrangement uses TRBV10-3 and TRBJ1-1; TRBD1 is a possible D gene (5 bases). V dropped 6 bases and J dropped 2 bases, with 10 bases sitting between them. The CDR3 contains 13 residues. CDR1 and CDR2 from the germline V gene are ENHRY and SYGVKD.

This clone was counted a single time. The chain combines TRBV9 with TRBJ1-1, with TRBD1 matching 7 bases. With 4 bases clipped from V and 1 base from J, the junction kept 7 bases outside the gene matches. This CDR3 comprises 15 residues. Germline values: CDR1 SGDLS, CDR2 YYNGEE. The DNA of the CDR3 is TGTGCCAGCAGCACAATAACAGGGGCGAACACTGAAGCTTTCTTT. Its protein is CASSTITGANTEAFF.

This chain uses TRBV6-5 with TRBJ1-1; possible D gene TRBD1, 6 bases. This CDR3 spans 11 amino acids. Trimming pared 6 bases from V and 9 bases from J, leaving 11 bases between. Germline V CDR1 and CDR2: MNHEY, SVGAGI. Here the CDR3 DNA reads TGTGCCAGCAGCGTGGACAGAAAAGCTTTCTTT. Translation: CASSVDRKAFF.

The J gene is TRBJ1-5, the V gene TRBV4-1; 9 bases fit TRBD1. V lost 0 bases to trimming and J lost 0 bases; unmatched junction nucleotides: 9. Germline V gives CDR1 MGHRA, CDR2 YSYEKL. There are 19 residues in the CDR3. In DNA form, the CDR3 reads TGCGCCAGCAGCCAAGAGTTGGGGACAGGGTGGGATAGCAATCAGCCCCAGCATTTT. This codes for CASSQELGTGWDSNQPQHF.

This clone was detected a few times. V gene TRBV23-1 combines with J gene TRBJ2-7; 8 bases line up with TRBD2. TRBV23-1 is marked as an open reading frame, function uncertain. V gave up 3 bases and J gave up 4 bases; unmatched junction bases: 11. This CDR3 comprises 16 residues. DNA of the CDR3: TGCGCCAGCAGTCATCGAGGGGCGGGAGGTATTTACGAGCAGTACGTC. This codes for CASSHRGAGGIYEQYV.

The CDR3 loop reads CASSLGRGPPYGYTF. CDR3 in DNA: TGTGCCAGCAGCTTAGGAAGGGGGCCGCCGTATGGCTACACCTTC. This chain links TRBV7-2 with TRBJ1-2; 7 bases are shared with TRBD1. J gave up 5 bases and V 1 base, and 7 bases lay outside the gene matches. There are 15 residues in the CDR3. Germline CDR1 reads SGHTA; CDR2 reads FQGNSA.

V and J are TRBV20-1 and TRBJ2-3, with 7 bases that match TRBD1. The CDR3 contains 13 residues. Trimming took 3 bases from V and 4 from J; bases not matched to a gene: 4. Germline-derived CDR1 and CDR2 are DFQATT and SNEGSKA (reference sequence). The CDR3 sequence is CSASQGVADTQYF. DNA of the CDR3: TGCAGTGCTAGTCAGGGGGTTGCAGATACGCAGTATTTT.

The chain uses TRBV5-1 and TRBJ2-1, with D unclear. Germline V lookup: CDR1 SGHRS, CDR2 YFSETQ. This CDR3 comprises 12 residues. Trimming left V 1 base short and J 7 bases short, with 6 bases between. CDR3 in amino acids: CASSLQLNEQFF. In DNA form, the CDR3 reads TGCGCCAGCAGCTTGCAGTTAAATGAGCAGTTCTTC.

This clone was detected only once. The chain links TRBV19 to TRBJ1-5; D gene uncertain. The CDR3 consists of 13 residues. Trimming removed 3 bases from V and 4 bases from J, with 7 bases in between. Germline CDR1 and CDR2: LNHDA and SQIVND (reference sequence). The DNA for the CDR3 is TGTGCCAGTAGTATTCAGGCTAATCAGCCCCAGCATTTT. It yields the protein CASSIQANQPQHF.

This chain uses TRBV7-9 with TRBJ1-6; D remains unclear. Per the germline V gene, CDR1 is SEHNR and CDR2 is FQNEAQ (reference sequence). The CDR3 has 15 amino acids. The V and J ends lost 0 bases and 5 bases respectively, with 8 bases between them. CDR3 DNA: TGTGCCAGCAGCTTAGCAAGTCTAGATAATTCACCCCTCCACTTT. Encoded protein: CASSLASLDNSPLHF.

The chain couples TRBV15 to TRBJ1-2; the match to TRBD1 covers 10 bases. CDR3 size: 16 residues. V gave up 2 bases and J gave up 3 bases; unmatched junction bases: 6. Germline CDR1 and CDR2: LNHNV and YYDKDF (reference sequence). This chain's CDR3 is CATSRKLGTGDYGYTF. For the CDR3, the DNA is TGTGCCACCAGCAGAAAACTCGGGACAGGGGACTATGGCTACACCTTC.

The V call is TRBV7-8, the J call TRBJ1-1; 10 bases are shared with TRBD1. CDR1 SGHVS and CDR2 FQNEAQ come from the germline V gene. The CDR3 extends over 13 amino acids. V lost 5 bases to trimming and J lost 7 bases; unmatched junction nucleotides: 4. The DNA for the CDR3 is TGTGCCAGCAGCCTGGGACAGGGGAGTGAAGCTTTCTTT. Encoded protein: CASSLGQGSEAFF.

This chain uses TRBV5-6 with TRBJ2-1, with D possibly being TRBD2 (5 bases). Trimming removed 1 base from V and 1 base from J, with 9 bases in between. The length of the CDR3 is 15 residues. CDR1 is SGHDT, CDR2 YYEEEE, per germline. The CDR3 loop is CASSLFGESYNEQFF. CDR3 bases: TGTGCCAGCAGCTTGTTCGGGGAATCCTACAATGAGCAGTTCTTC.

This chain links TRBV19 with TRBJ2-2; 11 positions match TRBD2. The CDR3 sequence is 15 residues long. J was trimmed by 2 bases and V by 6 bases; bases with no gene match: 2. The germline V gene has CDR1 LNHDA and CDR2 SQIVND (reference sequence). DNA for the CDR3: TGTGCCAGTAGGGGACTAGCGGAAAACACCGGGGAGCTGTTTTTT. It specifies CASRGLAENTGELFF.

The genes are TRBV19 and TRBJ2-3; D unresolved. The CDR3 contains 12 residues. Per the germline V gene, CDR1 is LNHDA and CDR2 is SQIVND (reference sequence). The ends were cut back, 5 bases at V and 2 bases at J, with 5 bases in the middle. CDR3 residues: CASSRDTDTQYF. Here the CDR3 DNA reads TGTGCCAGTAGTCGCGACACAGATACGCAGTATTTT. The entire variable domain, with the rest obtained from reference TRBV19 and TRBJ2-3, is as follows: DGGITQSPKYLFRKEGQNVTLSCEQNLNHDAMYWYRQDPGQGLRLIYYSQIVNDFQKGDIAEGYSVSREKKESFPLTVTSAQKNPTAFYLCASSRDTDTQYFGPGTRLTVL.

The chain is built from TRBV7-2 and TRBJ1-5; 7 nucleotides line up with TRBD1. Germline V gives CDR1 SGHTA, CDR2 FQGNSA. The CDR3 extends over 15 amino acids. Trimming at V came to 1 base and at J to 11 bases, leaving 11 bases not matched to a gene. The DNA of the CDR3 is TGTGCCAGCAGCTTAGAGGGGCCAGGGGGACGGGCCCAGCATTTT. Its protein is CASSLEGPGGRAQHF.

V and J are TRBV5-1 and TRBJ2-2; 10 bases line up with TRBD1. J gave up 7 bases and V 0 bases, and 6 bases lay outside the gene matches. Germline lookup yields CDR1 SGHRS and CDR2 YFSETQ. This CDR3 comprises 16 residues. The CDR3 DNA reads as TGCGCCAGCAGCTTGGAAGGGACAGGGGACAGCGGGGAGCTGTTTTTT. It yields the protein CASSLEGTGDSGELFF.

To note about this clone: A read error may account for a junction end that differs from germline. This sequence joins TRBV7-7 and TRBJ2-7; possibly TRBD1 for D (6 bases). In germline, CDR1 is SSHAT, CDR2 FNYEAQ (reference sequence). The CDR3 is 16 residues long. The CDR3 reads CASSPIPAQGPYEQYF. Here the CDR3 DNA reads TGTGCTAGCAGTCCAATTCCGGCACAGGGACCCTACGAGCAGTACTTC. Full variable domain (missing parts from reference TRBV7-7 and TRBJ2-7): GAGVSQSPRYKVTKRGQDVTLRCDPISSHATLYWYQQALGQGPEFLTYFNYEAQPDKSGLPSDRFSAERPEGSISTLTIQRTEQRDSAMYRCASSPIPAQGPYEQYFGPGTRLTVT.

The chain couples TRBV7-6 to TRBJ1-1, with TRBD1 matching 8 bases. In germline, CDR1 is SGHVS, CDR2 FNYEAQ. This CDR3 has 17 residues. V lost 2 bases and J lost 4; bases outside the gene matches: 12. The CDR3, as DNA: TGTGCCAGCAGCTTATCCGGAGGACAGGGTAGGGGCACTGAAGCTTTCTTT. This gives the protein CASSLSGGQGRGTEAFF.

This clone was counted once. For the CDR3, the DNA is TGTGCCAGCAGCTCCGGCCAGGTTGGCAGGAACACTGAAGCTTTCTTT. Translating gives CASSSGQVGRNTEAFF. The chain recombines TRBV7-2 with TRBJ1-1; D call uncertain. With 4 bases removed from V and 1 base from J, the gap between germline ends came to 16 bases. The CDR3 runs to 16 residues. The germline CDR1 and CDR2 sequences are SGHTA and FQGNSA.

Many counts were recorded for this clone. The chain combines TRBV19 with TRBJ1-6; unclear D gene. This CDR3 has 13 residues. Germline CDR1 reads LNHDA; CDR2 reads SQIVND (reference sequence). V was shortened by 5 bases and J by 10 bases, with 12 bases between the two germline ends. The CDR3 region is CASSPTVRSPLHF. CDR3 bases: TGTGCCAGTAGTCCAACGGTCCGATCACCCCTCCACTTT.

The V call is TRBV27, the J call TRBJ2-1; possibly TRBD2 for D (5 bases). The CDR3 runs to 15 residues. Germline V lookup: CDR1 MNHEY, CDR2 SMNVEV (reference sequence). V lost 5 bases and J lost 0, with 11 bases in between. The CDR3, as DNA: TGTGCCAGCAGTAGGTTGGGGAGCTCCTACAATGAGCAGTTCTTC. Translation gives CASSRLGSSYNEQFF.